This T cell receptor beta chain was identified during a study of cytomegalovirus exposure and HLA in healthy donors. Study summary: A previous analysis identified more than 100 million unique TCR beta sequences derived from 180 million or so T cells. Study-wide findings and caveats: Some TCR beta chains (roughly 160 of them) were listed as cytomegalovirus-associated. 87-base-pair reads could not separate some V segments, including TRBV6-2 and TRBV6-3.

The study sampled nominally healthy donors, though unrecorded immune exposures were likely. The CDR3 length is 17 residues. V was clipped by 1 base and J by 0 bases, with 13 bases between them. Looked up from germline, CDR1 is SGHTA and CDR2 is FQGNSA. Notes on this clone: Antigen specificity is unknown.

In the PCR, 60 Vbeta and 13 Jbeta primers were used. Measured with immunoSEQ multiplex PCR; TCRdb has only the in-frame clones, and not every one. The sample holds 150,000 to 200,000 clones; approximately 80% are singletons and the top ten take 4.8%. This clonotype was sampled from a man aged 18 to 30 in good health and CMV-seronegative. The specimen sequenced was PBMCs. The chain carries TRBV7-2 and TRBJ1-5; D may be TRBD1 (6 bases). CDR3 in amino acids: CASSLGGLPYSNQPQHF. The CDR3 DNA is TGTGCCAGCAGCTTAGGGGGGCTGCCCTATAGCAATCAGCCCCAGCATTTT.